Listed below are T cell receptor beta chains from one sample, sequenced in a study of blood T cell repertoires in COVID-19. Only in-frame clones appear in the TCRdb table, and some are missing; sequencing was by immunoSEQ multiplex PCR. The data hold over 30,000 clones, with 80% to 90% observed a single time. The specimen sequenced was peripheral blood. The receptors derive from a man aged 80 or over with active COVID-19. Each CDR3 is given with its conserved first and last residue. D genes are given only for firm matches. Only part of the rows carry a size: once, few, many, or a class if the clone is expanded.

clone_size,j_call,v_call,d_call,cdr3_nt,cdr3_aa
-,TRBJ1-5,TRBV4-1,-,TGCGCCAGCAGCCAAGGGGTGGGGGGGCCCCAGCATTTT,CASSQGVGGPQHF
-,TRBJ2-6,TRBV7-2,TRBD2,TGTGCCAGCAGCCCCAGCGGGAGAGCTGGGGCCAACGTCCTGACTTTC,CASSPSGRAGANVLTF
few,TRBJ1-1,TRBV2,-,TGTGCCAGCAGTGTTAACAGGAACACTGAAGCTTTCTTT,CASSVNRNTEAFF
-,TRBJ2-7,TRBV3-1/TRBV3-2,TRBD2,TGTGCCAGCAGCCAAGAGTCTAGCGGGAGGAACGAGCAGTACTTC,CASSQESSGRNEQYF
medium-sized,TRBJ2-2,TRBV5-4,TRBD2,TGTGCCAGCAGCTCTCCGACTAGCGGGAGGACCACCGGGGAGCTGTTTTTT,CASSSPTSGRTTGELFF
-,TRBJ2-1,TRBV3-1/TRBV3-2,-,TGTGCCAGCAGCCAAGATGTAAGGGACACCAATGAGCAGTTCTTC,CASSQDVRDTNEQFF
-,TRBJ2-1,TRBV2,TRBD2,TGTGCCAGCAGTGAAGGTCTAGCGGGAGGGCATGAGCAGTTCTTC,CASSEGLAGGHEQFF
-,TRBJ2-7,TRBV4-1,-,TGCGCCAGCAGCCAAGATCTTTTATCTAACTACGAGCAGTACTTC,CASSQDLLSNYEQYF
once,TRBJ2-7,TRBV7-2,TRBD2,TGTGCCAGCAGCTTAGCGGACGCGGGAGTGGGCGAGCAGTACTTC,CASSLADAGVGEQYF
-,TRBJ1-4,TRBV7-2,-,TGTGCCAGCAGCTTTGGGACTCGGGTAGGGGAAAAACTGTTTTTT,CASSFGTRVGEKLFF
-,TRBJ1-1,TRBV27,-,TGTGCCAGCAGTTTAAATCCGGGATGGGGCACTGAAGCTTTCTTT,CASSLNPGWGTEAFF
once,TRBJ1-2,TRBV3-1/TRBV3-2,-,TGTGCCATCCATCTAGGGGTTGACTATGGCTACACCTTC,CAIHLGVDYGYTF
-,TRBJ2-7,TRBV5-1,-,TGCGCCAGCAGCTTGGCCGGGAATGTGCTCCGCTACGAGCAGTACTTC,CASSLAGNVLRYEQYF
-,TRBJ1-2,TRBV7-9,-,TGTGCCAGCAGCTCCGGAGGGGAGCTAAGCTATGGCTACACCTTC,CASSSGGELSYGYTF
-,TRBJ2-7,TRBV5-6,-,TGTGCCAGCAGCTTACCGACTAGAGCAGGCGAGCAGTACTTC,CASSLPTRAGEQYF
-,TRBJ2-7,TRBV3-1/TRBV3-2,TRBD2,TGTGCCAGCGGACTAGGCGGGTACGAGCAGTACTTC,CASGLGGYEQYF
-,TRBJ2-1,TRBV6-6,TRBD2,TGTGCCAGCCGGGGTAGCGGGGGGAATGAGCAGTTCTTC,CASRGSGGNEQFF
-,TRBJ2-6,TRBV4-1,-,TGCGCCAGCAGCTCACAGCTTGGGGCCAACGTCCTGACTTTC,CASSSQLGANVLTF
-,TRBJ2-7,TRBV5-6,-,TGTGCCAGCCTTTCCGGGGGTCACATGGGAGAGCAGTACTTC,CASLSGGHMGEQYF
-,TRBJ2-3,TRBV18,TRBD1,TGTGCCAGCTCACCACGGGACAGTGTAGATACGCAGTATTTT,CASSPRDSVDTQYF
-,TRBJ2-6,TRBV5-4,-,TGTGCCAGCAGCCCCCGTTCCCTCGGGGCCAACGTCCTGACTTTC,CASSPRSLGANVLTF
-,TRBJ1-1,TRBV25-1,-,TGTGCCAGCAGTGAGGAGGGTTTGAACACTGAAGCTTTCTTT,CASSEEGLNTEAFF
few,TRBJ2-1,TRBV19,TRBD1,TGTGCCAGTAGCCCGAAGCGACAGGGGCCCTACAATGAGCAGTTCTTC,CASSPKRQGPYNEQFF
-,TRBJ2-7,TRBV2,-,TGTGCCAGCAGCGCCGGGACTCCCTACGAGCAGTACTTC,CASSAGTPYEQYF
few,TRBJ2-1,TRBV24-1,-,TGTGCCACCGGGCACTTGGGGGGCAATGAGCAGTTCTTC,CATGHLGGNEQFF
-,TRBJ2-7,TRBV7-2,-,TGTGCCAGCAGCTTGGCAACGGGAGAGCAGTACTTC,CASSLATGEQYF
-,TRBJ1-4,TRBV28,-,TGTGCCAGCCAGTACTACAGGGACCCGAATGAAAAACTGTTTTTT,CASQYYRDPNEKLFF
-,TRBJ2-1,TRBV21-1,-,TGTGCCGGCTCGGGGACTAGCGGGGTCTTCTGCGACAATGAGCAGTTCTTC,CAGSGTSGVFCDNEQFF
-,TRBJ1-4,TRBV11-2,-,TGTGCCAGCAGCTCACAAAATGAAAAACTGTTTTTT,CASSSQNEKLFF
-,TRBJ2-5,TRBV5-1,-,TGCGCCAGCAGCTTGGCCCCCAGGGGTGGGTACGAGACCCAGTACTTC,CASSLAPRGGYETQYF
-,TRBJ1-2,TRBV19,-,TGTGCCAGTAGTCCTCTTTCTCGGTCCTCGGGGGATGGCTACACCTTC,CASSPLSRSSGDGYTF
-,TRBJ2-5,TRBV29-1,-,TGCAGCGTTGCGACAGACACAGCCCAAGAGACCCAGTACTTC,CSVATDTAQETQYF
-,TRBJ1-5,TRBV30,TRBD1,TGTGCCTGGGCTACAGGGGGGACAGTGCCCCAGCATTTT,CAWATGGTVPQHF